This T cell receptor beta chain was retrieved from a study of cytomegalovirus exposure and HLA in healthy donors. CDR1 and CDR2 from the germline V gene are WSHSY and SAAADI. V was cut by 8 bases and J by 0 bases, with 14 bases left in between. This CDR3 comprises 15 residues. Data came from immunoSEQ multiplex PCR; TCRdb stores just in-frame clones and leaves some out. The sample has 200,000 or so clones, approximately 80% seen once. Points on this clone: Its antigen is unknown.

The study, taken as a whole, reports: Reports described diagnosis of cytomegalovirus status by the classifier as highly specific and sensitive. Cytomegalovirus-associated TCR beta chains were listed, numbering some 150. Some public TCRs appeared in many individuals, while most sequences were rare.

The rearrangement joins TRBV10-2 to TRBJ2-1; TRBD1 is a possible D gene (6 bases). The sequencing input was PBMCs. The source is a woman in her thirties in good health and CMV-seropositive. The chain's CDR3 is CASRLGGDSYNEQFF. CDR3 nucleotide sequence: TGCGCCAGCCGTCTAGGGGGAGACTCCTACAATGAGCAGTTCTTC.